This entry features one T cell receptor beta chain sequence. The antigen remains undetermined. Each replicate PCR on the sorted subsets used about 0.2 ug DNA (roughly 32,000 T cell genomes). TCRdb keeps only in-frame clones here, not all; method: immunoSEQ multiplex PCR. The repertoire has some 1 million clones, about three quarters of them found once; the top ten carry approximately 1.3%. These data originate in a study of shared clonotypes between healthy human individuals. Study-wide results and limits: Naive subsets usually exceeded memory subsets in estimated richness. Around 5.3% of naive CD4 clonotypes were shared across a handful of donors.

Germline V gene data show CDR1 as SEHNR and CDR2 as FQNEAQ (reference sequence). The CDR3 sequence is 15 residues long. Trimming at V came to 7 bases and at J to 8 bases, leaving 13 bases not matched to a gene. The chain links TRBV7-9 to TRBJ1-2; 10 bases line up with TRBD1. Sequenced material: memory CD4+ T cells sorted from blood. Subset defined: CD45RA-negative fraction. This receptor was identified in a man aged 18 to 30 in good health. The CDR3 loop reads CASKELTGGLWGYTF. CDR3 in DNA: TGTGCCAGCAAGGAACTGACAGGGGGCTTGTGGGGCTACACCTTC.